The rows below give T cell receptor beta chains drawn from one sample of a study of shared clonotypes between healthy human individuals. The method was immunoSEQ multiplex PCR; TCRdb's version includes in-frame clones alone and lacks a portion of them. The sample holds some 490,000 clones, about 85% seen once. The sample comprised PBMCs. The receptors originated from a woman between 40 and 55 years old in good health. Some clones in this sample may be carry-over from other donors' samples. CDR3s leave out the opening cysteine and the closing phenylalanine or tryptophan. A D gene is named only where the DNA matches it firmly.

CDR3 protein: AISEIRNEQF
V gene: TRBV10-3
D gene: .

CDR3 protein: ASRNRGLNTEAF
V gene: TRBV28
D gene: TRBD1

CDR3 protein: ASSSSGQLEPQH
V gene: TRBV18
D gene: TRBD1

CDR3 protein: ASSATSGSMDTQY
V gene: TRBV19
D gene: TRBD2

CDR3 protein: ASKAGNTIY
V gene: TRBV2
D gene: .

CDR3 protein: ASSLLGRGRGDTEAF
V gene: TRBV28
D gene: TRBD1

CDR3 protein: ASSTRTSLRELF
V gene: TRBV5-1
D gene: TRBD2

CDR3 protein: ASSPPARDGYT
V gene: TRBV18
D gene: .

CDR3 protein: ASGTGYGDEAF
V gene: TRBV5-1
D gene: TRBD1

CDR3 protein: ATRPGQGRTDTQY
V gene: TRBV30
D gene: TRBD1

CDR3 protein: ASSQASTLSTNEKLF
V gene: TRBV4-2
D gene: .

CDR3 protein: ASSLGSGGRTDTQY
V gene: TRBV11-1
D gene: .

CDR3 protein: ASSLGTSSGANVLT
V gene: TRBV7-7
D gene: .

CDR3 protein: AWRGPVNTEAF
V gene: TRBV30
D gene: .

CDR3 protein: AWSVRGGRVSETQY
V gene: TRBV30
D gene: TRBD2

CDR3 protein: ASSEAGRRGDTQY
V gene: TRBV11-2
D gene: .

CDR3 protein: ALGGQETQY
V gene: TRBV6-1
D gene: .

CDR3 protein: ASSPRDRGNEQY
V gene: TRBV7-9
D gene: TRBD1

CDR3 protein: ASSLVGSRRDTQY
V gene: TRBV7-6
D gene: .

CDR3 protein: ASSPGTGRDTGELF
V gene: TRBV5-4
D gene: TRBD1

CDR3 protein: ASSVGVEGNEQY
V gene: TRBV9
D gene: .

CDR3 protein: ASSIAAGLLYNEQF
V gene: TRBV19
D gene: TRBD2

CDR3 protein: ASSQGSYEQY
V gene: TRBV11-1
D gene: .

CDR3 protein: ASSTVDGSNQPQH
V gene: TRBV19
D gene: .

CDR3 protein: AWSTGNHEQY
V gene: TRBV30
D gene: .

CDR3 protein: ASSVGGTSFRETQY
V gene: TRBV9
D gene: TRBD2

CDR3 protein: ASSYSWTGGSNEQF
V gene: TRBV7-9
D gene: TRBD1

CDR3 protein: ASSQDGGDRTYEQY
V gene: TRBV4-2
D gene: .

CDR3 protein: AWSTDPEAF
V gene: TRBV30
D gene: .

CDR3 protein: ASSLPSGRRADTQY
V gene: TRBV5-4
D gene: TRBD2

CDR3 protein: ASSETLTGLYYYEQY
V gene: TRBV2
D gene: .

CDR3 protein: ASSTLTGITYEQY
V gene: TRBV11-3
D gene: .

CDR3 protein: ASSQGVGKEKLF
V gene: TRBV11-2
D gene: TRBD1

CDR3 protein: ASSRGGSGELF
V gene: TRBV25-1
D gene: .

CDR3 protein: ASSMLRTGELF
V gene: TRBV7-9
D gene: .